The clone carrying this T cell receptor beta chain came up many times. Its target is not known. The CDR3 loop spans 17 amino acids. V was shortened by 4 bases and J by 5 bases, with 23 bases between the two germline ends. Germline V lookup: CDR1 SGHTA, CDR2 FQGNSA. One entry per CDR3 protein results from TCRdb running MiXCR on the reads. In the table there are roughly 120,000 distinct CDR3 sequences, over 30% of which are singletons. This entry is derived from a study of T cell repertoires in cytomegalovirus infection. Study-level information: A matching HLA type, together with CMV infection, was signaled by public TCR beta signatures. Whole-study findings and limits: Ex vivo, HLA-C-restricted CMV-specific TCR beta clonotypes prevailed over the rest of the response. Cumulative frequency (of public TCR beta family members) identified carriers of CMV plus the relevant HLA.

The sequence was collected from a human donor in good health (CMV status not recorded). Some clones in this sample may be carry-over from other donors' samples. The material was CD8+ T cells from cultured PBMCs, obtained from culture after CMV antigen stimulation. The gene calls are TRBV7-2 and TRBJ1-1; the D gene is possibly TRBD1 (5 bases). This CDR3 reads CASSSATVQESGTEAFF. The CDR3 bases are TGTGCCAGCAGCTCCGCGACCGTACAGGAATCTGGGACTGAAGCTTTCTTT.